This T cell receptor beta chain is from a study of beta chain features in type 1 diabetes. Sorted CD4+ subsets: naive, central memory, regulatory, stem cell-like memory (CD45RO/CCR7/CD25/CD127/CD95/CD27 panel). Investigators reverse transcribed all isolated RNA, so they sequenced expressed TCRB transcripts. Naive, central memory and regulatory T cell samples produced a mean of about 3.5 million reads. Clones were sequenced by immunoSEQ multiplex PCR, and TCRdb holds only the in-frame ones, with some missing. There are some 370,000 clones in the sample; 8.5% to 10% occur only once, and roughly 0.54% lies in the top ten. Findings of the study overall: Moderate yet significant TCRB CDR3 shortening was seen in Type 1 diabetes patients in all four CD4+ subsets. Compared with healthy donors, patients appeared to share more similar naive, central memory and regulatory TCRB repertoires.

This clone showed up many times. The antigen is unknown. The sequence was obtained from a man younger than 40 with type 1 diabetes. The sequenced sample consisted of central memory CD4+ T cells from blood.

In DNA form, the CDR3 reads TGTGCCAGTAGTTACTCCGGGACACCAGCCTACGAGCAGTACTTC. This translates into CASSYSGTPAYEQYF. V usage is TRBV19 and J usage is TRBJ2-7; D might be TRBD1 (6 bases). CDR3 size: 15 residues. The germline V gene has CDR1 LNHDA and CDR2 SQIVND (reference sequence). Deletions cut 5 bases from V and 2 bases from J, with 16 bases between. The variable domain in full, with the rest retrieved from reference TRBV19 and TRBJ2-7, is DGGITQSPKYLFRKEGQNVTLSCEQNLNHDAMYWYRQDPGQGLRLIYYSQIVNDFQKGDIAEGYSVSREKKESFPLTVTSAQKNPTAFYLCASSYSGTPAYEQYFGPGTRLTVT.